This TCR beta chain was captured by sequencing in a study of cytomegalovirus exposure and HLA in healthy donors. This CDR3 comprises 15 residues. Germline assignment: CDR1 LNHNV and CDR2 YYDKDF (reference sequence). The J segment lost 3 bases and the V segment lost 4 bases, leaving 4 bases of the junction unmatched. In this sample, this clone turned up once. Its target is unknown. It was with 60 Vbeta and 13 Jbeta primers that the PCR ran. The method was immunoSEQ multiplex PCR; TCRdb's version includes in-frame clones alone and lacks a portion of them. This sample has 100,000 to 120,000 clones, with more than 60% found just once. Findings and limits, study-wide: For TCR beta chains, V- and J-gene trimming was later linked to a missense DCLRE1C variant.

The sequence came from a man younger than 45 in good health and CMV-seropositive. The chain uses TRBV15 and TRBJ1-1, with 11 bases matching TRBD1. Sequencing was carried out using PBMCs. CDR3 nucleotides: TGTGCCACCAGCAAAGTGGGACAGGGGGACACTGAAGCTTTCTTT. This gives the protein CATSKVGQGDTEAFF.